Presented here are 18 T cell receptor beta chains from one specimen sequenced in a study of identical twins. TCRdb called the 5' RACE reads again in MiXCR, with one record for every CDR3 protein. Among around 650,000 distinct CDR3 sequences listed, around 7.4% were seen once. These data were also reused for a study on yellow fever vaccine responses in identical twins.

Material: PBMCs. The receptors here all came from a woman between 18 and 29 years old in good health.

The CDR3 loop reads CASSLASGDGYTF. The CDR3 region has the DNA TGCGCCAGCAGCTTGGCCTCCGGGGACGGCTACACCTTC. V and J are TRBV5-1 and TRBJ1-2; a possible D gene is TRBD1 (5 bases). Germline values: CDR1 SGHRS, CDR2 YFSETQ. V was cut by 0 bases and J by 8 bases, with 11 bases left in between. The CDR3 loop spans 13 amino acids.

This clonotype showed up just a few times. The CDR3, as DNA: TGTGCCAGCAGCCGAGGGGGCGGGGGTGAAAAACTGTTTTTT. This codes for CASSRGGGGEKLFF. The V gene is TRBV7-6, the J gene TRBJ1-4; 7 nucleotides align to TRBD1. V lost 5 bases, J lost 7 bases, and 7 bases stayed unmatched. The germline V gene encodes CDR1 SGHVS and CDR2 FNYEAQ. This CDR3 has 14 residues.

This clonotype was seen only a few times. The rearrangement joins TRBV12-3 or TRBV12-4 to TRBJ2-7; TRBD1 matches at 9 bases. The CDR3 contains 17 residues. Trimming removed 3 bases from V and 4 bases from J; junction bases left unmatched: 13. CDR3 in DNA: TGTGCCAGCAGTTTGAAGGTCTTTAGGGACAGGGCTTACGAGCAGTACTTC. Protein product: CASSLKVFRDRAYEQYF.

This sequence joins TRBV20-1 and TRBJ2-1, with 9 bases matching TRBD2. V trimming: 5 bases; J trimming: 5 bases; junction bases outside the gene matches: 10. The V gene's germline CDR1 is DFQATT and CDR2 SNEGSKA (reference sequence). This CDR3 is built from 15 residues. Written as DNA, the CDR3 is TGCAGTGCTCCCAGACCCAGCGGGAGGAACAATGAGCAGTTCTTC. It specifies CSAPRPSGRNNEQFF.

The chain joins TRBV5-1 to TRBJ2-1; D is perhaps TRBD1 or TRBD2 (5 bases each). The CDR3 length is 15 residues. CDR1 is SGHRS, CDR2 YFSETQ, per germline. The germline V and J ends were trimmed by 3 bases and 3 bases, with 13 bases remaining between them. The CDR3, as DNA: TGCGCCAGCAGCTGGGACCCGACGTTCTACAATGAGCAGTTCTTC. It yields the protein CASSWDPTFYNEQFF.

This clonotype occurred many times. This rearrangement joins TRBV11-3 to TRBJ2-2, with D hard to call. Deletions cut 2 bases from V and 4 bases from J, with 5 bases between. This CDR3 comprises 13 residues. The germline gives CDR1 SGHNT, CDR2 YENEEA. Here the CDR3 DNA reads TGTGCCAGCAGCTTACTACCCACCGGGGAGCTGTTTTTT. Its protein is CASSLLPTGELFF.

V is TRBV7-9 and J is TRBJ1-2; possibly TRBD1 for D (6 bases). The length of the CDR3 is 13 residues. V gave up 2 bases and J gave up 6 bases, with 10 bases separating them. Germline values: CDR1 SEHNR, CDR2 FQNEAQ (reference sequence). The CDR3: CASSLKGGNGYTF. The CDR3 region has the DNA TGTGCCAGCAGCTTAAAGGGGGGAAATGGCTACACCTTC.

This chain connects TRBV7-9 to TRBJ1-3, with 8 bases fitting TRBD1. V was clipped by 6 bases and J by 0 bases; unmatched bases: 7. CDR1 and CDR2 from the germline V gene are SEHNR and FQNEAQ (reference sequence). The CDR3 spans 16 residues. The CDR3 region has the DNA TGTGCCAGCAGTACCGGACAGGGACCCTCTGGAAACACCATATATTTT. Translating it yields CASSTGQGPSGNTIYF.

The genes are TRBV21-1 and TRBJ2-5; the table gives TRBD1 as D, unverified against the DNA. TRBV21-1 is described as a pseudogene. This CDR3 comprises 15 residues. CDR3 in amino acids: CASSPVPRQQETQYF. The CDR3 coding sequence is TGTGCCAGCAGCCCGGTTCCCCGACAGCAAGAGACCCAGTACTTC.

This clonotype was seen repeatedly, ten times or more. The genes are TRBV6-5 and TRBJ1-1; D call uncertain. Germline CDR1 is MNHEY and CDR2 is SVGAGI. The length of the CDR3 is 12 residues. The V and J ends lost 11 bases and 4 bases respectively, with 14 bases between them. The CDR3 bases are TGTGCCGGCTACAGTTTTTCCACTGAAGCTTTCTTT. It encodes CAGYSFSTEAFF.

There are a few counts of this clonotype. The V gene is TRBV7-2, the J gene TRBJ1-1; D is unresolved. Trimming took 2 bases from V and 2 from J, leaving 15 bases between them. CDR3 length: 16 amino acids. From germline, CDR1 is SGHTA and CDR2 FQGNSA. The CDR3 region has the DNA TGTGCCAGCAGCTTAAGGGTAATCGGAGGAAACACTGAAGCTTTCTTT. It is translated as CASSLRVIGGNTEAFF.

In this sample, this clonotype turned up a few times. V and J are TRBV7-2 and TRBJ2-1; D is possibly TRBD2 (5 bases). V was clipped by 1 base and J by 4 bases, with 17 bases between them. The germline V gene has CDR1 SGHTA and CDR2 FQGNSA. CDR3 length equals 17 residues. The CDR3 reads CASSLEEASSRYNEQFF. The CDR3 DNA sequence: TGTGCCAGCAGCTTAGAGGAGGCATCTAGTAGGTACAATGAGCAGTTCTTC.

This clonotype was recorded at least ten times. The chain links TRBV5-1 to TRBJ2-5; 7 bases align to TRBD1. The germline V gene encodes CDR1 SGHRS and CDR2 YFSETQ. Trimming removed 3 bases from V and 2 bases from J; junction bases left unmatched: 10. The CDR3 extends over 16 amino acids. As DNA, the CDR3 is TGCGCCAGCAGCTGGGACAGTGTTCCGCCTCAAGAGACCCAGTACTTC. It yields the protein CASSWDSVPPQETQYF.

This clonotype has more than one count but fewer than ten. DNA for the CDR3: TGTGCCAGCAGCAAGACAGGGGACGCAACTAATGAAAAACTGTTTTTT. It is translated as CASSKTGDATNEKLFF. The chain is built from TRBV12-3 or TRBV12-4 and TRBJ1-4; 8 nucleotides match TRBD1. The CDR3 has 16 amino acids. The J segment lost 0 bases and the V segment lost 6 bases, leaving 6 bases of the junction unmatched.

This clonotype was seen ten or more times. The chain carries TRBV4-1 and TRBJ2-1, with D possibly being TRBD1 (5 bases). V lost 0 bases and J lost 8, with 17 bases in between. Germline lookup yields CDR1 MGHRA and CDR2 YSYEKL. This CDR3 comprises 16 residues. In DNA form, the CDR3 reads TGCGCCAGCAGCCAAGATTTTTGGGGCTCGGGCGATGAGCAGTTCTTC. This codes for CASSQDFWGSGDEQFF.

This clonotype was seen only a few times. This chain links TRBV12-3 or TRBV12-4 with TRBJ2-1; D is possibly TRBD2 (6 bases). The V and J ends lost 5 bases and 7 bases respectively, with 21 bases between them. The CDR3 has 16 residues. The DNA of the CDR3 is TGTGCCAGCAGTCCGGGCTCGGGGGAGACGGGGAATGAGCAGTTCTTC. Translating it yields CASSPGSGETGNEQFF.

Ten or more counts support this clonotype. The chain uses TRBV3-1 and TRBJ2-3; D gene uncertain. The CDR3 is 13 amino acids. CDR1 and CDR2 (germline): LGHDT, YNNKEL (reference sequence). Between the trimmed V and J ends, which lost 1 base and 3 bases, there was a span of 5 bases. CDR3 sequence: CASSQGTTDTQYF. Here the CDR3 DNA reads TGTGCCAGCAGCCAAGGAACTACAGATACGCAGTATTTT.

This clonotype was counted only a few times. The chain uses TRBV6-2 or TRBV6-3 and TRBJ2-1, with a weak D call TRBD1 (6 bases). Per germline, CDR1 MNHEY and CDR2 SVGEGT. The CDR3 loop spans 16 amino acids. The V end lost 4 bases, the J end lost 0 bases, and 13 bases lay between the germline ends. The CDR3 here is CASSSRGSFSYNEQFF. The CDR3 nucleotides are TGTGCCAGCAGTTCGAGGGGGAGCTTCTCCTACAATGAGCAGTTCTTC.